The clone carrying this TCR beta chain showed up just a few times. The record originates from a study of regulatory T cells in long-lasting Graves disease. Trimming took 5 bases from V and 0 from J, leaving 15 bases between them. CDR1 and CDR2 from the germline V gene are SGHTA and FQGTGA. This CDR3 is 16 amino acids long. The time point: newly diagnosed GD, antithyroid drugs for less than 3 months. Extracted RNA from PBMCs served as the source of the TCR library. According to the study, TCR beta libraries were built with iRepertoire HTBI primers and CDR3-region Arm-PCR. TCRdb reanalysed the multiplex PCR reads using MiXCR and keeps one entry per CDR3 protein. The table shows 400,000 to 450,000 distinct CDR3 sequences, with around 15% occurring only once. This same sample was also taken into another study, of T cells in Graves' hyperthyroidism and ophthalmopathy. That work contributes: Stable disease denoted Graves' hyperthyroidism without ophthalmopathy progression within 18 months. First-round RT-PCR of the TCR CDR3 relied on the HTBI primer set. Most thyroid clonotypes that were expanded above 0.001 also turned up in blood.

V gene TRBV7-3 combines with J gene TRBJ2-3, with TRBD1 as a possible D gene (8 bases). The clonotype was recovered from a woman aged 25 to 39 with Graves disease. The starting material was peripheral blood mononuclear cells (PBMCs), obtained at new diagnosis, from a patient treated with antithyroid drugs. CDR3 region: CASSEQGGRSTDTQYF. CDR3 nucleotide sequence: TGTGCCAGCAGCGAACAGGGGGGGAGAAGCACAGATACGCAGTATTTT.